The clone carrying this TCR beta chain has only a few counts. As yet, its antigen is unknown. This sample was taken from a study of cytomegalovirus exposure and HLA in healthy donors. Study as a whole: When 350 to 500 donors were genotyped, roughly 80% of them were found to fall in the Caucasian-associated ancestry cluster. Study outcomes and limitations: Later examination showed HLA-associated TCR beta chains had greater clonal expansion than equally common others. An analysis was carried out later, and it reportedly showed fewer N-insertions in an Asian-associated ancestry cluster than the roughly 670-donor mean.

This PCR relied on a set of 60 Vbeta primers and 13 Jbeta primers. Using immunoSEQ multiplex PCR, the repertoire was profiled, and TCRdb retains in-frame clones only, with some absent. Of about 120,000 clones in the sample, roughly 77% were seen once. The CDR3 spans 15 residues. With 6 bases removed from V and 2 bases from J, the gap between germline ends came to 14 bases. Germline CDR1 is MDHEN and CDR2 is SYDVKM. This receptor was obtained from a man in his forties in good health and CMV-seronegative. The chain recombines TRBV28 with TRBJ1-5, with a weak D call TRBD1 (6 bases). Source material: PBMCs. The DNA for the CDR3 is TGTGCCAGCAGCCTTACGGGACAACGCAATCAGCCCCAGCATTTT. This gives the protein CASSLTGQRNQPQHF.